The rows below give T cell receptor beta chains drawn from one sample of a study of T cells expressing NK-cell markers. Each CDR3 protein gets one entry in TCRdb, which reprocessed the 5' RACE reads and gives no DNA. Its clone listing holds some 300,000 distinct CDR3 sequences. Sequencing was done on a sample of blood T cells: a sorted CD56 or NKG2C T cell subset, CD4+ or CD8+ T cells, or bulk PBMC T cells (not recorded which). The source is a man aged 18 to 29 in good health. Both conserved end residues are part of each CDR3.

j_gene: TRBJ2-5
v_gene: TRBV9
CDR3aa: CASSVVGTTQETQYF

j_gene: TRBJ2-3
v_gene: TRBV7-9
CDR3aa: CASSRQAGVGTDTQYF

j_gene: TRBJ1-2
v_gene: TRBV3-1
CDR3aa: CASSQDWGYTF

j_gene: TRBJ1-2
v_gene: TRBV7-2
CDR3aa: CASSPSVYGYTF

j_gene: TRBJ1-1
v_gene: TRBV10-3
CDR3aa: CAISAGQQNTEAFF

j_gene: TRBJ1-1
v_gene: TRBV28
CDR3aa: CASTQVGVTEAFF

j_gene: TRBJ2-1
v_gene: TRBV18
CDR3aa: CASSPKGVNEQFF

j_gene: TRBJ2-4
v_gene: TRBV27
CDR3aa: CASSNTGTAALAKNIQYF

j_gene: TRBJ2-1
v_gene: TRBV14
CDR3aa: CASSGGLGGSSYNEQFF

j_gene: TRBJ2-5
v_gene: TRBV4-1
CDR3aa: CASSQDRGEWETQYF

j_gene: TRBJ2-5
v_gene: TRBV10-3
CDR3aa: CAISERGTQETQYF

j_gene: TRBJ1-6
v_gene: TRBV12-3/TRBV12-4
CDR3aa: CASTNGQLNSPLHF

j_gene: TRBJ2-3
v_gene: TRBV15
CDR3aa: CATSRGTSDTQYF

j_gene: TRBJ2-1
v_gene: TRBV20-1
CDR3aa: CSSILQGNHNEQFF

j_gene: TRBJ2-5
v_gene: TRBV10-3
CDR3aa: CAITNPQDETQYF

j_gene: TRBJ2-7
v_gene: TRBV20-1
CDR3aa: CSARAAITYEQYF

j_gene: TRBJ2-2
v_gene: TRBV5-1
CDR3aa: CASSLTVQVPPNTGELFF

j_gene: TRBJ1-1
v_gene: TRBV20-1
CDR3aa: CSAPRGVKGPEAFF

j_gene: TRBJ2-7
v_gene: TRBV5-6
CDR3aa: CASSRTSAPYEQYF

j_gene: TRBJ2-1
v_gene: TRBV27
CDR3aa: CASRRTSGRAYNEQFF

j_gene: TRBJ2-2
v_gene: TRBV6-1
CDR3aa: CASTGTISTGELFF

j_gene: TRBJ2-5
v_gene: TRBV5-6
CDR3aa: CASSPGQAQETQYF

j_gene: TRBJ2-3
v_gene: TRBV4-1
CDR3aa: CASSRVSGLAPKRRYF

j_gene: TRBJ1-1
v_gene: TRBV20-1
CDR3aa: CSASFVKLQAFF

j_gene: TRBJ2-1
v_gene: TRBV30
CDR3aa: CAWSVGRVGNEQFF

j_gene: TRBJ2-1
v_gene: TRBV7-2
CDR3aa: CASSLTGTKQFF

j_gene: TRBJ2-5
v_gene: TRBV12-3/TRBV12-4
CDR3aa: CASSFSDQETQYF

j_gene: TRBJ2-1
v_gene: TRBV20-1
CDR3aa: CSAPDSGRSYNEQFF

j_gene: TRBJ1-5
v_gene: TRBV18
CDR3aa: CASSPKDSNQPQHF

j_gene: TRBJ2-2
v_gene: TRBV20-1
CDR3aa: CSARIQGPTGELFF

j_gene: TRBJ2-3
v_gene: TRBV25-1
CDR3aa: CASSESRNSPIGTQYF

j_gene: TRBJ1-5
v_gene: TRBV4-2
CDR3aa: CASSPSQLSNQPQHF

j_gene: TRBJ2-1
v_gene: TRBV9
CDR3aa: CASSPRRRVSYNEQFF

j_gene: TRBJ2-1
v_gene: TRBV20-1
CDR3aa: CSASGVGEGLNEQFF

j_gene: TRBJ2-7
v_gene: TRBV6-5
CDR3aa: CASSYSISQGAYEQYF

j_gene: TRBJ2-3
v_gene: TRBV25-1
CDR3aa: CASSITRDRYSTDTQYF

j_gene: TRBJ2-1
v_gene: TRBV7-2
CDR3aa: CASSLYRGSIDEQFF

j_gene: TRBJ2-7
v_gene: TRBV6-1
CDR3aa: CASRDSGSYEQYF

j_gene: TRBJ1-6
v_gene: TRBV18
CDR3aa: CASSSETRDLNSPLHF

j_gene: TRBJ2-3
v_gene: TRBV28
CDR3aa: CASSAPGTSGATDTQYF

j_gene: TRBJ2-5
v_gene: TRBV18
CDR3aa: CASSPLAGGQETQYF

j_gene: TRBJ2-1
v_gene: TRBV6-5
CDR3aa: CASSYMGDSYNEQFF

j_gene: TRBJ2-5
v_gene: TRBV29-1
CDR3aa: CSVVLAGQETQYF

j_gene: TRBJ2-4
v_gene: TRBV20-1
CDR3aa: CSARVIAGGPGNIQYF

j_gene: TRBJ2-6
v_gene: TRBV18
CDR3aa: CASSPDRGRGANVLTF

j_gene: TRBJ1-1
v_gene: TRBV5-1
CDR3aa: CASSLALGVTNTEAFF

j_gene: TRBJ1-4
v_gene: TRBV5-1
CDR3aa: CASSSGTGGTEKLFF

j_gene: TRBJ1-6
v_gene: TRBV18
CDR3aa: CASSPGQGDNSPLHF

j_gene: TRBJ1-2
v_gene: TRBV12-3/TRBV12-4
CDR3aa: CASSSGQVPWGYTF

j_gene: TRBJ2-7
v_gene: TRBV7-2
CDR3aa: CASSSAGGAYEQYF

j_gene: TRBJ2-1
v_gene: TRBV12-3/TRBV12-4
CDR3aa: CASTLRDIKLGFF

j_gene: TRBJ1-4
v_gene: TRBV4-3
CDR3aa: CASSQGQTISEKLFF

j_gene: TRBJ2-1
v_gene: TRBV5-1
CDR3aa: CASSSSDSQYNEQFF

j_gene: TRBJ2-7
v_gene: TRBV29-1
CDR3aa: CSVSQWVAGGEQYF

j_gene: TRBJ2-7
v_gene: TRBV7-6
CDR3aa: CASSLDRQGIDEQYF

j_gene: TRBJ2-1
v_gene: TRBV23-1
CDR3aa: CASSQPDLAGVPYNEQFF

j_gene: TRBJ2-2
v_gene: TRBV7-2
CDR3aa: CASSPRDWGLGELFF

j_gene: TRBJ1-4
v_gene: TRBV12-3/TRBV12-4
CDR3aa: CASSPPGRPNEKLFF

j_gene: TRBJ2-7
v_gene: TRBV20-1
CDR3aa: CSARLAGASEQYF